The 22 T cell receptor beta chains below all came from one sample that was sequenced in a study of immune characterization of retroperitoneal liposarcoma. TCRdb called the PCR reads again in MiXCR, with one record for every CDR3 protein. There are around 5,000 distinct CDR3 sequences in the sample; about a third occur only once, and approximately 30% lies in the top ten. Material for sequencing was tumor tissue. The receptor set was obtained from a female donor with retroperitoneal liposarcoma.

This clonotype was found many times. An end of the junction does not agree with germline; a read error may underlie this. The chain uses TRBV6-1 and TRBJ2-1; 16 bases agree with TRBD2. The CDR3 loop spans 19 amino acids. The germline V gene encodes CDR1 MNHNS and CDR2 SASEGT. The CDR3 is CASSEHLGLAGGGYSEQFF. Written as DNA, the CDR3 is TGTGCCAGCAGTGAGCATCTGGGACTAGCGGGAGGGGGTTACAGTGAGCAGTTCTTC.

In its sample, this clonotype was seen a few times. The chain is built from TRBV6-6 and TRBJ2-3; D unresolved. Germline CDR1 and CDR2: MNHNY and SVGAGI (reference sequence). Trimming left V 2 bases short and J 0 bases short, with 9 bases between. The CDR3 has 15 residues. CDR3: CASSYESPSTDTQYF. The CDR3, as DNA: TGTGCCAGCAGTTACGAAAGCCCTAGCACAGATACGCAGTATTTT.

This clonotype was seen more than once but under ten times. A much larger clone lies a single base off, so this may be a read error. J is TRBJ2-1 and V is TRBV6-1; 8 bases are a match to TRBD1. CDR3 length: 14 amino acids. The J segment lost 10 bases and the V segment lost 5 bases, leaving 10 bases of the junction unmatched. Germline CDR1 is MNHNS and CDR2 is SASEGT. Here the CDR3 reads CASSPYQGAYEQFF. CDR3 coding DNA: TGTGCCAGCAGTCCCTACCAGGGGGCATACGAGCAGTTCTTC.

At least ten counts were recorded for this clonotype. The chain employs TRBV4-1 and TRBJ2-3, with 7 bases aligning to TRBD2. J lost 0 bases, V lost 5 bases, and 8 bases had no gene match. This CDR3 contains 16 residues. Germline V lookup: CDR1 MGHRA, CDR2 YSYEKL. CDR3 in amino acids: CASSSSGATSTDTQYF. As DNA, the CDR3 is TGCGCCAGCAGCAGCAGCGGGGCGACCAGCACAGATACGCAGTATTTT.

This chain uses TRBV3-1 with TRBJ2-7; tentative D call: TRBD1 (6 bases). Germline V gene data show CDR1 as LGHDT and CDR2 as YNNKEL (reference sequence). Between the trimmed V and J ends, which lost 4 bases and 1 base, there was a span of 11 bases. The CDR3 is 14 residues long. The CDR3 sequence is CASSRRDTSYEQYF. CDR3 bases: TGTGCCAGCAGCCGCCGGGACACATCCTACGAGCAGTACTTC.

This clonotype showed up just a few times. A much larger clone is a single base away; this may be a read error. This chain joins TRBV6-1 and TRBJ2-1; D remains unclear. Germline V gene sequence: CDR1 MNHNS, CDR2 SASEGT. This CDR3 region has 13 residues. The V end was cut by 5 bases, the J end by 10 bases, with 15 bases between. Written as DNA, the CDR3 is TGTGCCAGCAGTCCCCACCTTTTATACGAGCAGTTCTTC. It specifies CASSPHLLYEQFF.

The chain links TRBV7-2 to TRBJ2-3; maybe TRBD2 (6 bases). The CDR3 runs 15 residues. Germline lookup yields CDR1 SGHTA and CDR2 FQGNSA. Between the trimmed V and J ends, which lost 1 base and 0 bases, there was a span of 8 bases. CDR3 in amino acids: CASSLVAGSTDTQYF. The DNA of the CDR3 is TGTGCCAGCAGCTTAGTGGCGGGGAGCACAGATACGCAGTATTTT.

This clonotype was observed at least ten times. The CDR3 is CASSLGGNLRPYEQYF. The CDR3 region has the DNA TGTGCCAGCAGCTTAGGGGGAAATCTGCGACCCTACGAGCAGTACTTC. This sequence joins TRBV7-6 and TRBJ2-7; the D is unclear. The CDR3 contains 16 residues. CDR1 is SGHVS and CDR2 is FNYEAQ in the germline V gene. V lost 1 base and J 2 bases, leaving 15 bases between the germline ends.

This clonotype was seen at least ten times. This chain joins TRBV7-2 and TRBJ2-7, with a tentative D call TRBD2 (6 bases). Germline-derived CDR1 and CDR2 are SGHTA and FQGNSA. This CDR3 comprises 14 residues. Trimming left V 3 bases short and J 0 bases short, with 9 bases between. The CDR3 sequence: CASSFLGGSYEQYF. For the CDR3, the DNA is TGTGCCAGCAGCTTTCTGGGGGGCTCCTACGAGCAGTACTTC.

This chain uses TRBV30 with TRBJ2-2; 8 nucleotides line up with TRBD2. Per the germline V gene, CDR1 is GTSNPN and CDR2 is SVGIG (reference sequence). This CDR3 is built from 16 residues. The CDR3 reads CARRWAGGANTGELFF. DNA for the CDR3: TGTGCTAGAAGATGGGCGGGAGGAGCGAACACCGGGGAGCTGTTTTTT. Looking up the rest from reference TRBV30 and TRBJ2-2 gives the full variable domain: SQTIHQWPATLVQPVGSPLSLECTVEGTSNPNLYWYRQAAGRGLQLLFYSVGIGQISSEVPQNLSASRPQDRQFILSSKKLLLSDSGFYLCARRWAGGANTGELFFGEGSRLTVL.

This clonotype appeared many times. The chain employs TRBV7-6 and TRBJ1-5; D gene unclear. CDR1 SGHVS and CDR2 FNYEAQ come from the germline V gene. The V end lost 1 base, the J end lost 4 bases, and 5 bases lay between the germline ends. The length of the CDR3 is 13 residues. The CDR3 spells CASSLGQNQPQHF. The CDR3 region has the DNA TGTGCCAGCAGCTTAGGGCAAAATCAGCCCCAGCATTTT.

This clonotype is medium-sized. V and J are TRBV27 and TRBJ2-1, with TRBD2 matching 12 bases. Germline-derived CDR1 and CDR2 are MNHEY and SMNVEV (reference sequence). Trimming removed 5 bases from V and 4 bases from J; junction bases left unmatched: 6. The CDR3 extends over 16 amino acids. CDR3 amino acids: CASSTGLAGRYNEQFF. The CDR3 DNA reads TGTGCCAGCAGTACCGGACTAGCGGGAAGGTACAATGAGCAGTTCTTC.

This clonotype was seen ten or more times. The V call is TRBV11-2, the J call TRBJ2-2, with D perhaps TRBD1 (6 bases). Per germline, CDR1 SGHAT and CDR2 FQNNGV. Trimming stripped 2 bases from V and 5 bases from J, with 12 bases between. This CDR3 has 15 residues. The CDR3 region is CASSLSRGVTGELFF. Written as DNA, the CDR3 is TGTGCCAGCAGCTTATCCAGGGGAGTGACCGGGGAGCTGTTTTTT.

This clonotype has at least ten counts. One junction end disagrees with the germline gene, perhaps due to a read error. The chain joins TRBV11-2 to TRBJ2-1; D is possibly TRBD2 (5 bases). This CDR3 has 12 amino acids. The germline gives CDR1 SGHAT, CDR2 FQNNGV. The CDR3 DNA sequence: TGTGCCAGCAGCTTAGATGCGGCAGCGGAGTACTTC. It yields the protein CASSLDAAAEYF. Full variable domain (outside the CDR3, taken from reference TRBV11-2 and TRBJ2-1): EAGVAQSPRYKIIEKRQSVAFWCNPISGHATLYWYQQILGQGPKLLIQFQNNGVVDDSQLPKDRFSAERLKGVDSTLKIQPAKLEDSAVYLCASSLDAAAEYFGPGTRLTVL.

Only a few counts were recorded for this clonotype. The chain links TRBV27 to TRBJ1-5; D is unresolved. V was cut by 10 bases and J by 0 bases, with 16 bases left in between. The germline CDR1 and CDR2 sequences are MNHEY and SMNVEV (reference sequence). CDR3 size: 15 residues. As DNA, the CDR3 is TGTGCCACCAGAAAAGGAGCTTATAGCAATCAGCCCCAGCATTTT. This translates into CATRKGAYSNQPQHF.

This chain's CDR3 is CASSPTDRSSYNEQYF. CDR3 bases: TGTGCCAGCAGCCCGACGGACAGGTCATCCTACAATGAGCAGTACTTC. The chain couples TRBV12-3 or TRBV12-4 to TRBJ2-1, with 7 bases aligning to TRBD1. The end of the DNA is better explained by TRBJ2-7, so the J call may be wrong. The CDR3 consists of 16 residues.

This chain uses TRBV10-3 with TRBJ2-3; a possible D gene is TRBD2 (5 bases). Trimming stripped 6 bases from V and 5 bases from J, with 9 bases between. Germline V gene lookup returns CDR1 ENHRY and CDR2 SYGVKD. The CDR3 runs 12 residues. The DNA for the CDR3 is TGTGCCATCAGCAGTGGAGGAGATACGCAGTATTTT. Translating it yields CAISSGGDTQYF.

The chain carries TRBV6-1 and TRBJ2-1, with 8 bases fitting TRBD2. The CDR3 is made up of 17 amino acids. The V gene end was trimmed by 6 bases and the J gene end by 7 bases; junction bases not matched to a gene: 17. Germline V gene data show CDR1 as MNHNS and CDR2 as SASEGT. As DNA, the CDR3 is TGTGCCAGCAGCCCCTCGGGTCGTAGCGGGATATATAATGAGCAGTTCTTC. Amino acid sequence: CASSPSGRSGIYNEQFF.

The rearrangement uses TRBV6-1 and TRBJ2-1, with D tentatively TRBD1 (6 bases). This CDR3 has 14 amino acids. The germline V gene encodes CDR1 MNHNS and CDR2 SASEGT. V was trimmed by 4 bases and J by 6 bases, leaving 13 bases between them. In DNA, the CDR3 is TGTGCCAGCAGTGTAAGGACAGTGAGCAATGAGCAGTTCTTC. Translating it yields CASSVRTVSNEQFF.

The V call is TRBV20-1, the J call TRBJ2-1; 8 nucleotides line up with TRBD2. V was clipped by 3 bases and J by 9 bases; unmatched bases: 13. CDR1 and CDR2 (germline): DFQATT, SNEGSKA (reference sequence). This CDR3 contains 15 residues. Written as DNA, the CDR3 is TGCAGTGCTAGGGGAAGCGGGAGTGGTACCCGTGAGCAGTTCTTC. It encodes CSARGSGSGTREQFF.

In its sample, this clonotype ranks as medium-sized (0.01 to 0.1%). V usage is TRBV27 and J usage is TRBJ2-7; D ambiguous. CDR1 and CDR2 from the germline V gene are MNHEY and SMNVEV (reference sequence). With 4 bases removed from V and 4 bases from J, the gap between germline ends came to 5 bases. The CDR3 is made up of 11 amino acids. The CDR3 region has the DNA TGTGCCAGCAGTTCCTCTTACGAGCAGTACTTC. As protein: CASSSSYEQYF.

By its share, this clonotype is large. The rearrangement links TRBV12-3 or TRBV12-4 to TRBJ2-4; D is ambiguous. The CDR3 sequence is 13 residues long. Trimming stripped 4 bases from V and 9 bases from J, with 13 bases between. As DNA, the CDR3 is TGTGCCAGCAGTTCTGGGTCCTTTAGCATTCAGTACTTC. Protein sequence: CASSSGSFSIQYF.